This paragraph reports one TCR beta chain. Its target is unknown. Investigators performed immunoSEQ version v3.0 at survey level. Clones were sequenced by immunoSEQ multiplex PCR, and TCRdb holds only the in-frame ones, with some missing. The data show roughly 14,000 clones, around 85% seen once. Trimming removed 4 bases from V and 4 bases from J, with 17 bases in between. CDR3 length: 15 residues. Germline values: CDR1 SGHAT, CDR2 FQNNGV. These data are taken from a study of long-term antiretroviral therapy in people with HIV. Study findings and constraints: Upon ART, diversity increased but remained lower than transplant donor controls.

This sequence joins TRBV11-2 and TRBJ2-7, with D perhaps TRBD2 (6 bases). Sequences were derived from unsorted PBMCs, sampled just before starting antiretroviral therapy. This sequence originates from a man aged 35 to 55 with HIV. The CDR3 here is CASSSAHGGGYEQYF. The CDR3 nucleotides read TGTGCCAGCAGCTCCGCCCACGGGGGTGGGTACGAGCAGTACTTC.